The 25 T cell receptor beta chains listed next were all sequenced from one sample in a study of T-cell memory formation after mild COVID-19. TCRdb redid the calling of the 5' RACE reads with MiXCR, one entry per CDR3 protein. The sample shows hundreds of thousands of distinct CDR3 sequences, 25% to 30% of them seen only once. The sequencing input was PBMCs or a T cell subset sorted from them (not recorded which). The receptors shown here come from an adult woman who had mild COVID-19 (a few samples of this study predate the infection). Cell type and time point are not known.

This clonotype occurred many times. This rearrangement joins TRBV24-1 to TRBJ2-7; 9 bases align to TRBD2. This CDR3 has 14 residues. V trimming: 4 bases; J trimming: 5 bases; junction bases outside the gene matches: 5. The germline gives CDR1 KGHDR, CDR2 SFDVKD. The CDR3 coding sequence is TGTGCCACCAGTGAGAGCGGGAGGAAGAACGAGCAGTACTTC. Its translation is CATSESGRKNEQYF.

The chain combines TRBV9 with TRBJ1-6, with TRBD1 matching 7 bases. CDR1 SGDLS and CDR2 YYNGEE come from the germline V gene. V shed 3 bases and J 7 bases; nucleotides not matched to a gene: 10. The CDR3 totals 16 residues. In DNA, the CDR3 is TGTGCCAGCAGCGCGAGGGTGGACAGGAGGAATTCACCCCTCCACTTT. It encodes CASSARVDRRNSPLHF.

This clonotype occurred a few times. The rearrangement joins TRBV7-9 to TRBJ1-1, with D unresolved. From germline, CDR1 is SEHNR and CDR2 FQNEAQ (reference sequence). This CDR3 has 14 residues. V lost 5 bases to trimming and J lost 7 bases, with 17 bases between them. DNA of the CDR3: TGTGCCAGCAGCCCACGGAATTGGGGAGATGAAGCTTTCTTT. Its translation: CASSPRNWGDEAFF.

This CDR3 is CASSPQRGAEETQYF. The CDR3 region has the DNA TGTGCCAGCAGTCCCCAGCGGGGGGCCGAAGAGACCCAGTACTTC. The V and J genes are TRBV25-1 and TRBJ2-5; 9 positions match TRBD2. Per the germline V gene, CDR1 is MGHDK and CDR2 is SYGVNS. The CDR3 consists of 15 residues. Germline trimming cut 5 bases from V and 3 bases from J; bases unmatched to any gene: 7.

This clonotype came up many times. V is TRBV11-2 and J is TRBJ1-5; D gene uncertain. The germline V gene encodes CDR1 SGHAT and CDR2 FQNNGV. Trimming removed 0 bases at V and 0 bases at J, with 9 bases between. The CDR3 has 16 amino acids. CDR3: CASSLDGGSSNQPQHF. The CDR3 coding sequence is TGTGCCAGCAGCTTAGATGGAGGGAGTAGCAATCAGCCCCAGCATTTT. The complete variable domain, with remaining parts taken from reference TRBV11-2 and TRBJ1-5, reads EAGVAQSPRYKIIEKRQSVAFWCNPISGHATLYWYQQILGQGPKLLIQFQNNGVVDDSQLPKDRFSAERLKGVDSTLKIQPAKLEDSAVYLCASSLDGGSSNQPQHFGDGTRLSIL.

This clonotype was detected a few times. The rearrangement uses TRBV14 and TRBJ2-3; weak D call: TRBD1 (5 bases). Germline lookup yields CDR1 SGHDN and CDR2 FVKESK. The CDR3 covers 12 residues. V lost 4 bases, J lost 8 bases, and 10 bases lay in between. CDR3 residues: CASSLGAATQYF. The CDR3 nucleotides are TGTGCCAGCAGCCTAGGGGCGGCTACGCAGTATTTT.

This chain connects TRBV30 to TRBJ2-1, with a possible D match to TRBD1 (5 bases). Trimming removed 2 bases at V and 8 bases at J, with 7 bases between. The CDR3 contains 11 residues. The germline V gene encodes CDR1 GTSNPN and CDR2 SVGIG (reference sequence). The CDR3 DNA reads as TGTGCCTGGAGTTGGGGCGATGAGCAGTTCTTC. Amino acid sequence: CAWSWGDEQFF.

CDR3 loop: CASSQDLAGGAREDTQYF. Written as DNA, the CDR3 is TGTGCCAGCAGCCAAGATCTTGCGGGGGGGGCCCGTGAAGATACGCAGTATTTT. V gene TRBV4-2 combines with J gene TRBJ2-3, with 9 bases that match TRBD2. After removal of 0 bases from V and 5 bases from J, the junction contained 12 bases not matched to a gene. CDR1 is LGHNA and CDR2 is YNFKEQ in the germline V gene. This CDR3 spans 18 amino acids.

V usage is TRBV12-3 or TRBV12-4 and J usage is TRBJ2-3; 9 bases agree with TRBD1. This CDR3 is 15 amino acids long. J lost 5 bases, V lost 4 bases, and 7 bases had no gene match. For the CDR3, the DNA is TGTGCCAGCAGTTCCCGGGACAGGGATTTAGATACGCAGTATTTT. Its translation: CASSSRDRDLDTQYF.

V gene TRBV5-1 combines with J gene TRBJ2-2, with TRBD1 as a possible D gene (5 bases). CDR3 length: 14 amino acids. V was shortened by 2 bases and J by 6 bases, with 11 bases between the two germline ends. Germline lookup yields CDR1 SGHRS and CDR2 YFSETQ. The CDR3 loop is CASSFVSQAGELFF. CDR3 DNA sequence: TGCGCCAGCAGCTTCGTATCACAGGCCGGGGAGCTGTTTTTT.

The chain links TRBV6-6 to TRBJ2-7; D may match TRBD1 or TRBD2 (5 bases each). Germline-derived CDR1 and CDR2 are MNHNY and SVGAGI (reference sequence). The ends were cut back, 0 bases at V and 4 bases at J, with 13 bases in the middle. The CDR3 spans 15 residues. The CDR3 DNA reads TGTGCCAGCAGTTACTCCGGGACGGAGGCATACGAGCAGTACTTC. It encodes CASSYSGTEAYEQYF.

This clonotype was detected only a few times. This chain uses TRBV4-1 with TRBJ1-2; D not resolved. Trimming stripped 4 bases from V and 5 bases from J, with 8 bases between. This CDR3 region has 12 residues. Germline loops: CDR1 MGHRA, CDR2 YSYEKL. CDR3 sequence reads: CASSRDRYGYTF. As DNA, the CDR3 is TGCGCCAGCAGCCGGGATCGGTATGGCTACACCTTC.

This clonotype was seen a handful of times. The chain recombines TRBV19 with TRBJ2-3; D gene ambiguous. This CDR3 is 15 amino acids long. Looked up from germline, CDR1 is LNHDA and CDR2 is SQIVND (reference sequence). V lost 4 bases, J lost 5 bases, and 16 bases lay in between. CDR3 in amino acids: CASSTPMAYRDTQYF. DNA for the CDR3: TGTGCCAGTAGTACCCCGATGGCGTATCGAGATACGCAGTATTTT.

This clonotype has a handful of counts. This chain connects TRBV9 to TRBJ2-6; no firm D call. Germline-derived CDR1 and CDR2 are SGDLS and YYNGEE. The CDR3 consists of 16 residues. V was shortened by 4 bases and J by 1 base, with 12 bases between the two germline ends. In nucleotides, the CDR3 is TGTGCCAGCAGCCCCGGTGGAAGGTCTGGGGCCAACGTCCTGACTTTC. As protein: CASSPGGRSGANVLTF.

This sequence joins TRBV12-5 and TRBJ2-2; 8 bases agree with TRBD1. V trimming: 3 bases; J trimming: 3 bases; junction bases outside the gene matches: 6. Germline assignment: CDR1 LGHNT and CDR2 FRNRAP. This CDR3 comprises 16 residues. CDR3 DNA: TGTGCTAGTGGTTTCAGGACAGGGTTGTACACCGGGGAGCTGTTTTTT. Its translation is CASGFRTGLYTGELFF.

This chain connects TRBV7-3 to TRBJ2-3; the D is unclear. CDR1 and CDR2 (germline): SGHTA, FQGTGA. The CDR3 totals 14 residues. With 5 bases removed from V and 1 base from J, the gap between germline ends came to 10 bases. This CDR3 is CASSANSGTDTQYF. The CDR3 DNA is TGTGCCAGCAGCGCAAACTCTGGCACAGATACGCAGTATTTT.

J is TRBJ2-1 and V is TRBV9; 11 nucleotides agree with TRBD2. The V gene's germline CDR1 is SGDLS and CDR2 YYNGEE. J lost 6 bases, V lost 3 bases, and 5 bases had no gene match. This CDR3 spans 15 amino acids. The CDR3 region has the DNA TGTGCCAGCAGCGATAGCGGGGGGGAGATCAATGAGCAGTTCTTC. Protein sequence: CASSDSGGEINEQFF.

In its sample, this clonotype was seen a few times. This chain joins TRBV5-1 and TRBJ1-6; possibly TRBD1 for D (5 bases). Deletions cut 0 bases from V and 9 bases from J, with 16 bases between. Germline loops: CDR1 SGHRS, CDR2 YFSETQ. The CDR3 is 16 amino acids. CDR3 in amino acids: CASSLEARQSGSPLHF. The CDR3 nucleotides read TGCGCCAGCAGCTTGGAGGCGAGACAGAGCGGTTCACCCCTCCACTTT.

This clonotype came up a few times. The chain carries TRBV7-2 and TRBJ1-2; unclear D gene. Germline CDR1 reads SGHTA; CDR2 reads FQGNSA. V lost 5 bases, J lost 7 bases, and 17 bases lay in between. The CDR3 has 14 residues. CDR3 sequence reads: CASSPRTALPGYTF. CDR3 DNA sequence: TGTGCCAGCAGCCCCCGGACCGCCCTTCCTGGCTACACCTTC.

V gene TRBV6-2 or TRBV6-3 combines with J gene TRBJ1-1; the D gene is possibly TRBD1 (5 bases). The CDR3 is 15 amino acids. Germline CDR1 is MNHEY and CDR2 is SVGEGT. V was pared by 5 bases and J by 10 bases, with 23 bases between. In DNA, the CDR3 is TGTGCCAGCAGTCGACCCGGGACGCCCTATGACCGAGCTTTCTTT. This translates into CASSRPGTPYDRAFF.

This clonotype was detected many times. V and J are TRBV20-1 and TRBJ2-1; 12 bases align to TRBD2. The CDR3 consists of 18 residues. Trimming cost V 4 bases and J 0 bases; bases outside gene matches: 10. Germline CDR1 and CDR2: DFQATT and SNEGSKA (reference sequence). The CDR3 DNA reads TGCAGTGCTATGGGCGGACTAGCGGGACCGATCTCCTACAATGAGCAGTTCTTC. Its protein product is CSAMGGLAGPISYNEQFF.

This clonotype came up many times. The chain is built from TRBV12-3 or TRBV12-4 and TRBJ1-5; unclear D gene. V gave up 3 bases and J gave up 1 base, with 4 bases separating them. The CDR3 extends over 13 amino acids. CDR3 protein: CASSFNSNQPQHF. CDR3 DNA sequence: TGTGCCAGCAGTTTCAACAGCAATCAGCCCCAGCATTTT.

V and J are TRBV5-1 and TRBJ2-5; TRBD2 matches 7 bases. The CDR3 runs to 14 residues. Germline lookup yields CDR1 SGHRS and CDR2 YFSETQ. V gave up 5 bases and J gave up 5 bases; unmatched junction bases: 9. CDR3 loop: CASSSGAGVETQYF. As DNA, the CDR3 is TGCGCCAGCAGTTCCGGTGCGGGGGTGGAGACCCAGTACTTC.

This sequence joins TRBV11-1 and TRBJ1-1; 7 bases map to TRBD1. CDR1 and CDR2 (germline): SGHAT, FQDESV (reference sequence). With V trimmed by 3 bases and J by 0 bases, 4 bases remained unmatched. The CDR3 covers 15 residues. The CDR3 DNA follows: TGTGCCAGCAGCTTTGACAGGGATATGAACACTGAAGCTTTCTTT. Residues: CASSFDRDMNTEAFF.

The chain joins TRBV20-1 to TRBJ2-7; D possibly uses TRBD1 or TRBD2 (5 bases each). The CDR3 runs 12 residues. The germline V and J ends were trimmed by 3 bases and 4 bases, with 10 bases remaining between them. Germline lookup yields CDR1 DFQATT and CDR2 SNEGSKA (reference sequence). The CDR3 region is CSARGVGYEQYF. CDR3 DNA: TGCAGTGCTAGGGGGGTAGGGTACGAGCAGTACTTC.